The T cell receptor (beta chain) described here comes from a study of cytomegalovirus exposure and HLA in healthy donors. The donors, nominally healthy at sampling, likely had unrecorded immune exposures. Study conclusions and caveats: Reports indicate that TCR beta sequences accurately predicted the HLA-A and HLA-B alleles of most subjects. The study labeled 150 to 200 TCR beta chains cytomegalovirus-associated.

The PCR ran on 60 Vbeta and 13 Jbeta primers. Source study methods: Some 11 million of the about 80 million unique TCR beta chains counted in a later analysis were shared. This table comes from immunoSEQ multiplex PCR, and its TCRdb copy is limited to in-frame clones, with some not included. The DNA gave D and trimming, while V, J and clone size come from that table. The data show 200,000 or so clones, about four fifths seen once. The germline V gene encodes CDR1 LNHDA and CDR2 SQIVND (reference sequence). The CDR3 sequence is 15 residues long. With 6 bases removed from V and 0 bases from J, the gap between germline ends came to 13 bases. A remark on this clone: What it binds is not known.

Sample: PBMCs. The sequence derives from a boy aged 2-15 years in good health and CMV-seronegative. The J gene is TRBJ2-3, the V gene TRBV19; D call uncertain. This CDR3 reads CASSQLLSSTDTQYF. The DNA for the CDR3 is TGTGCCAGTAGCCAACTTCTCTCTAGCACAGATACGCAGTATTTT.